These 6 T cell receptor beta chains came from one sample sequenced in a study of T cells after yellow fever vaccination. TCRdb reanalysed the 5' RACE reads using MiXCR and keeps one entry per CDR3 protein. The top ten clones hold about a sixth of a sample with about 340,000 distinct CDR3 sequences, roughly 9.4% of them seen once. This sample comprised PBMCs, obtained on the day of the first yellow fever vaccination. The receptor set was obtained from a man aged 18 to 29 who received the YFV17D yellow fever vaccine.

In this sample, this clonotype turned up many times. This chain uses TRBV30 with TRBJ2-3; no firm D call. Trimming took off 5 bases at V and 7 bases at J, with 10 bases between the two ends. The CDR3 consists of 11 residues. Per the germline V gene, CDR1 is GTSNPN and CDR2 is SVGIG (reference sequence). Written as DNA, the CDR3 is TGTGCCTGGGGCCCCACCTATACGCAGTATTTT. Translating it yields CAWGPTYTQYF. Looking up the rest from reference TRBV30 and TRBJ2-3 gives the full variable domain: SQTIHQWPATLVQPVGSPLSLECTVEGTSNPNLYWYRQAAGRGLQLLFYSVGIGQISSEVPQNLSASRPQDRQFILSSKKLLLSDSGFYLCAWGPTYTQYFGPGTRLTVL.

V and J are TRBV11-2 and TRBJ2-5; D is uncertain. This CDR3 is 13 amino acids long. V dropped 3 bases and J dropped 0 bases, with 5 bases sitting between them. Per germline, CDR1 SGHAT and CDR2 FQNNGV. CDR3 sequence: CASSLSDQETQYF. The CDR3 DNA follows: TGTGCCAGCAGCTTGTCCGACCAAGAGACCCAGTACTTC.

This clonotype was detected only a few times. The chain recombines TRBV4-2 with TRBJ1-5; 11 bases map to TRBD1. After removal of 6 bases from V and 4 bases from J, the junction contained 11 bases not matched to a gene. The CDR3 length is 17 residues. Germline CDR1 and CDR2: LGHNA and YNFKEQ. The CDR3 DNA sequence: TGTGCCAGCAGACAAAGTCTAGGGACAGGGGGAAATCAGCCCCAGCATTTT. Translation gives CASRQSLGTGGNQPQHF.

This clonotype was found many times. J is TRBJ2-5 and V is TRBV5-1, with D unresolved. The germline V and J ends were trimmed by 1 base and 4 bases, with 8 bases remaining between them. The CDR3 spans 13 residues. Germline CDR1 is SGHRS and CDR2 is YFSETQ. The CDR3 loop is CASSLLLPETQYF. The CDR3 nucleotides are TGCGCCAGCAGCTTGCTACTACCAGAGACCCAGTACTTC.

This clonotype came up a few times. The chain combines TRBV4-2 with TRBJ2-5; TRBD2 might be the D (7 bases). Germline lookup yields CDR1 LGHNA and CDR2 YNFKEQ. The CDR3 is made up of 15 amino acids. Deletions cut 1 base from V and 3 bases from J, with 12 bases between. CDR3 DNA sequence: TGTGCCAGCAGCCAAGCGGGGGGCAGGGAAGAGACCCAGTACTTC. It is translated as CASSQAGGREETQYF.

This clonotype occurred many times. The chain is built from TRBV25-1 and TRBJ1-1; D ambiguous. With 6 bases removed from V and 1 base from J, the gap between germline ends came to 9 bases. This CDR3 is 13 amino acids long. Germline values: CDR1 MGHDK, CDR2 SYGVNS. This CDR3 is CASRTPENTEAFF. The CDR3, as DNA: TGTGCCAGCAGGACCCCTGAGAACACTGAAGCTTTCTTT. The entire variable domain, with the rest obtained from reference TRBV25-1 and TRBJ1-1, is as follows: EADIYQTPRYLVIGTGKKITLECSQTMGHDKMYWYQQDPGMELHLIHYSYGVNSTEKGDLSSESTVSRIRTEHFPLTLESARPSHTSQYLCASRTPENTEAFFGQGTRLTVV.